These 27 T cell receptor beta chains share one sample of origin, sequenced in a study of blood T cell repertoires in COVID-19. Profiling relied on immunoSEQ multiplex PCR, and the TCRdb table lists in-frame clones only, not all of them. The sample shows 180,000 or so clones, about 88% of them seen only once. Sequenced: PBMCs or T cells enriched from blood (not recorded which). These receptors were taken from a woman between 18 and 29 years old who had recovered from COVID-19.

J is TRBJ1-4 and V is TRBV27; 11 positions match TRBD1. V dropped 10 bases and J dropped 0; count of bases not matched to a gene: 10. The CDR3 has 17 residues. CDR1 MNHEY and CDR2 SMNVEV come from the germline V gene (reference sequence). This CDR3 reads CATADRGHHATNEKLFF. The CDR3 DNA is TGTGCCACCGCGGACAGGGGGCACCATGCAACTAATGAAAAACTGTTTTTT.

As DNA, the CDR3 is TGTGCCAGCACTAGGATGAACGGGGAGCTGTTTTTT. This gives the protein CASTRMNGELFF. The chain joins TRBV12-3 or TRBV12-4 to TRBJ2-2; D is unresolved. This CDR3 spans 12 amino acids. V lost 7 bases, J lost 7 bases, and 10 bases lay in between.

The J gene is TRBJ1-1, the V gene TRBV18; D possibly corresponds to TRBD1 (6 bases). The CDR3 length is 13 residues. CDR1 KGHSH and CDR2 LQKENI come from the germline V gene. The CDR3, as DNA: TGTGCTGGGGCAGGGGATGGGGACACTGAAGCTTTCTTT. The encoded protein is CAGAGDGDTEAFF. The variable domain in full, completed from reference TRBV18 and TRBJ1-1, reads NAGVMQNPRHLVRRRGQEARLRCSPMKGHSHVYWYRQLPEEGLKFMVYLQKENIIDESGMPKERFSAEFPKEGPSILRIQQVVRGDSAAYFCAGAGDGDTEAFFGQGTRLTVV.

The CDR3 loop reads CASSPGGLGSNQPQHF. CDR3 DNA: TGTGCCAGCAGTCCTGGAGGGCTGGGTAGCAATCAGCCCCAGCATTTT. The chain links TRBV27 to TRBJ1-5; the D is unclear. The CDR3 has 16 residues. V was shortened by 5 bases and J by 0 bases, with 14 bases between the two germline ends. Germline values: CDR1 MNHEY, CDR2 SMNVEV (reference sequence).

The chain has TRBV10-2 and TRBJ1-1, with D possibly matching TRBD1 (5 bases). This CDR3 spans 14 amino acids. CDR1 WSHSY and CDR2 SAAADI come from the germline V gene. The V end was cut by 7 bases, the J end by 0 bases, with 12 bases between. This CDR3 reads CASNGGGLNTEAFF. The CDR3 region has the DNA TGCGCCAGCAACGGGGGGGGTTTGAACACTGAAGCTTTCTTT.

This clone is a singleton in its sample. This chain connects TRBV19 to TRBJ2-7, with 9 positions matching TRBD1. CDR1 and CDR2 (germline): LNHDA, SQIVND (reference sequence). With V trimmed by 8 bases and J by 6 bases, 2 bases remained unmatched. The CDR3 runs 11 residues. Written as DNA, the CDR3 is TGTGCCAGTGGACAGGGGAGCGAGCAGTACTTC. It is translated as CASGQGSEQYF.

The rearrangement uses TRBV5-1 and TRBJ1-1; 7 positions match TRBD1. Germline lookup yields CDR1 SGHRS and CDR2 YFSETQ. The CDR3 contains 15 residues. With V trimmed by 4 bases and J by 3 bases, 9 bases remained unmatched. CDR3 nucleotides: TGCGCCAGCAGCGCACGCCTTACAGGGGACACTGAAGCTTTCTTT. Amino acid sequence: CASSARLTGDTEAFF.

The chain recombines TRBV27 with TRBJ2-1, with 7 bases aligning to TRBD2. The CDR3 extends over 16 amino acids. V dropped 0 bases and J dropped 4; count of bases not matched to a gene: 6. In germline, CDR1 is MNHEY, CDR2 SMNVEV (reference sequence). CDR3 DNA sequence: TGTGCCAGCAGTTTATCGGGACTAAGGGGTTACAATGAGCAGTTCTTC. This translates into CASSLSGLRGYNEQFF.

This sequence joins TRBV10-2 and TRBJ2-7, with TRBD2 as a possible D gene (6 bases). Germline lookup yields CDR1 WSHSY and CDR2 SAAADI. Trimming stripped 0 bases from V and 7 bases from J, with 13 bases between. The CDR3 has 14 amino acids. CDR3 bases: TGCGCCAGCAGTGAGTCGGACAACCGGGGGGAGCAGTACTTC. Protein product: CASSESDNRGEQYF.

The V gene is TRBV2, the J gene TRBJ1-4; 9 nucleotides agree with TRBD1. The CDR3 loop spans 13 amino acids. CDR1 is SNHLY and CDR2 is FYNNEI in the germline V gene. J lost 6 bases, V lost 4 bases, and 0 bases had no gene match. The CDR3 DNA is TGTGCCAGCAGTGGGGACAGGGATGAAAAACTGTTTTTT. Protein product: CASSGDRDEKLFF.

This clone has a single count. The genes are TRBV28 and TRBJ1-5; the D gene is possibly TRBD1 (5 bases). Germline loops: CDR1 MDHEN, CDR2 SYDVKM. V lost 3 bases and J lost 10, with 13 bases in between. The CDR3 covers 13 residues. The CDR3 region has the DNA TGTGCCAGCAGTTTCTCCAGGGCGAGCCCCCAGCATTTT. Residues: CASSFSRASPQHF.

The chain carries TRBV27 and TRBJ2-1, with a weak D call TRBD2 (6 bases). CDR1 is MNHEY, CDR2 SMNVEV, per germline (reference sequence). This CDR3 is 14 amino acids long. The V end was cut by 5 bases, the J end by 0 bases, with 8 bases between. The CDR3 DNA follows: TGTGCCAGCAGTACTAGCATCTCCTACAATGAGCAGTTCTTC. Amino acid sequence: CASSTSISYNEQFF.

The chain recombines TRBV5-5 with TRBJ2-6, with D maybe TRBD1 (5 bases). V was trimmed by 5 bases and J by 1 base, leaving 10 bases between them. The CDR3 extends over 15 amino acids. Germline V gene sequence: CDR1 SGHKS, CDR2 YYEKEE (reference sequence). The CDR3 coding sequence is TGTGCCAGCAGGACGCAGGGTTCTGGGGCCAACGTCCTGACTTTC. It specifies CASRTQGSGANVLTF. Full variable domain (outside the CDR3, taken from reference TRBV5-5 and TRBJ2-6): DAGVTQSPTHLIKTRGQQVTLRCSPISGHKSVSWYQQVLGQGPQFIFQYYEKEERGRGNFPDRFSARQFPNYSSELNVNALLLGDSALYLCASRTQGSGANVLTFGAGSRLTVL.

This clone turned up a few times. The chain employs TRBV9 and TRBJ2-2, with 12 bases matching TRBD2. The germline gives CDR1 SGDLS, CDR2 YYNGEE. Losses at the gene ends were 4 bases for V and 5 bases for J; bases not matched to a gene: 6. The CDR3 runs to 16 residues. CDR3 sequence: CASSPPGTSGTGELFF. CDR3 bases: TGTGCCAGCAGCCCTCCCGGGACTAGCGGGACCGGGGAGCTGTTTTTT.

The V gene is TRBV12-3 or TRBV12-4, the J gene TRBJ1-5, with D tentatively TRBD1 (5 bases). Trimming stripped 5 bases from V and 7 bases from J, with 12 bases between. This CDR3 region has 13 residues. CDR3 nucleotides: TGTGCCAGCAGTCTTAAGGGGAAACAGCCCCAGCATTTT. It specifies CASSLKGKQPQHF.

CDR3 sequence: CASSPRGTSGSLIHEQYF. The CDR3, as DNA: TGTGCCAGCAGCCCGAGGGGGACTAGCGGGAGCTTAATTCACGAGCAGTACTTC. This sequence joins TRBV7-9 and TRBJ2-7; 14 bases line up with TRBD2. The CDR3 loop spans 18 amino acids. Trimming cost V 5 bases and J 5 bases; bases outside gene matches: 14. CDR1 is SEHNR and CDR2 is FQNEAQ in the germline V gene (reference sequence). Looking up the rest from reference TRBV7-9 and TRBJ2-7 gives the full variable domain: DTGVSQNPRHKITKRGQNVTFRCDPISEHNRLYWYRQTLGQGPEFLTYFQNEAQLEKSRLLSDRFSAERPKGSFSTLEIQRTEQGDSAMYLCASSPRGTSGSLIHEQYFGPGTRLTVT.

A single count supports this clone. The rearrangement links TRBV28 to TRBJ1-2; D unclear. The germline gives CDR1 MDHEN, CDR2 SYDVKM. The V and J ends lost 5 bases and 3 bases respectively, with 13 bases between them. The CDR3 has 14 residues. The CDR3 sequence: CASSPIDMDYGYTF. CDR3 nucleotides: TGTGCCAGCAGTCCAATAGACATGGACTATGGCTACACCTTC.

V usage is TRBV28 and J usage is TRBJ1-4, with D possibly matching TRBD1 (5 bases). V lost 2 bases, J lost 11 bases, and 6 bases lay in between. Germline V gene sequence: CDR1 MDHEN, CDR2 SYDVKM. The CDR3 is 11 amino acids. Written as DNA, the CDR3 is TGTGCCAGCAGTTTAGGGGCGAAACTGTTTTTT. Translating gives CASSLGAKLFF.

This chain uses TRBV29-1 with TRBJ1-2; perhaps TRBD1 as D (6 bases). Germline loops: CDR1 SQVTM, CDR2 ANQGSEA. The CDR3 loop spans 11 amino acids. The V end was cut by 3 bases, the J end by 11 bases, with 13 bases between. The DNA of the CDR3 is TGCAGCGTTGAGACGGACAGAGCTTACACCTTC. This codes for CSVETDRAYTF.

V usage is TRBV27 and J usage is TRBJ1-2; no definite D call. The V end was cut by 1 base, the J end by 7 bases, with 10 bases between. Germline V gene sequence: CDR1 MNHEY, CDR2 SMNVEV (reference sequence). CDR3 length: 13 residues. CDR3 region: CASSLYREGGYTF. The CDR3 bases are TGTGCCAGCAGTTTATACCGGGAGGGTGGCTACACCTTC.

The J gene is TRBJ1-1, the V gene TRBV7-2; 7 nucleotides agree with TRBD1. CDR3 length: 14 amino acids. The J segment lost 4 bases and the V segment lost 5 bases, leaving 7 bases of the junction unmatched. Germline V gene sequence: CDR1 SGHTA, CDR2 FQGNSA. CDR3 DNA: TGTGCCAGCAGCACCAGGGGGAGACTCACTGAAGCTTTCTTT. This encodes CASSTRGRLTEAFF.

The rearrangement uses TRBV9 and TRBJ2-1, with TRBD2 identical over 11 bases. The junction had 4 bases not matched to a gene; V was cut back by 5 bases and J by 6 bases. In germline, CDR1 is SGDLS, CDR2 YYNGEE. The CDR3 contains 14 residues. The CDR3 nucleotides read TGTGCCAGCAGTACGGGACTAGCGGCCAATGAGCAGTTCTTC. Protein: CASSTGLAANEQFF.

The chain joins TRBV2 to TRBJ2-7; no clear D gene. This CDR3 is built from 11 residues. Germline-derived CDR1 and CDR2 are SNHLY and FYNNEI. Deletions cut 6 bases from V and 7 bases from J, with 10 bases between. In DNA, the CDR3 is TGTGCCAGCAGCGGGTACTTGGAGCAGTACTTC. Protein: CASSGYLEQYF.

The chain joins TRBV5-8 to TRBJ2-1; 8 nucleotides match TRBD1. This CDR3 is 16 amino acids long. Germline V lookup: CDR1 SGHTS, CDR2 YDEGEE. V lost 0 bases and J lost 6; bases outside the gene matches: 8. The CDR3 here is CASSLVAGGLSNEQFF. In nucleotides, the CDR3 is TGTGCCAGCAGCTTGGTGGCAGGGGGCCTTTCCAATGAGCAGTTCTTC. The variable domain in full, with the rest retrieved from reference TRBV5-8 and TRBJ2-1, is EAGVTQSPTHLIKTRGQQATLRCSPISGHTSVYWYQQALGLGLQFLLWYDEGEERNRGNFPPRFSGRQFPNYSSELNVNALELEDSALYLCASSLVAGGLSNEQFFGPGTRLTVL.

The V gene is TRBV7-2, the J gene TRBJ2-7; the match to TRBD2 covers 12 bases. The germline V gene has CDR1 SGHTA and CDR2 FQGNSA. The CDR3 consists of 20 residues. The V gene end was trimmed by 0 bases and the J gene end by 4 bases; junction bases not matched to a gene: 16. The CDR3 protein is CASSLAPVSSGRAAKYEQYF. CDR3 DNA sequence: TGTGCCAGCAGCTTAGCGCCTGTATCTAGCGGGAGGGCTGCTAAGTACGAGCAGTACTTC.

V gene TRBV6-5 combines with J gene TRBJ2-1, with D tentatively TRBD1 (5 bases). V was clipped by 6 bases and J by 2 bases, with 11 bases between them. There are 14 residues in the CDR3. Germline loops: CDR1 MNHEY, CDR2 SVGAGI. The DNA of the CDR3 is TGTGCCAGCAGGGTCGACAGAACCTACAATGAGCAGTTCTTC. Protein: CASRVDRTYNEQFF.

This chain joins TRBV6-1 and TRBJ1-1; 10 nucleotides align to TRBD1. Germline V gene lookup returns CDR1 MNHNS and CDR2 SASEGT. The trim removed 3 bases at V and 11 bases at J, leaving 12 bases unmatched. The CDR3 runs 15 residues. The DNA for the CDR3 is TGTGCCAGCAGTGATTGGCGACAGGGGGCGAGGAATGCTTTCTTT. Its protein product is CASSDWRQGARNAFF.